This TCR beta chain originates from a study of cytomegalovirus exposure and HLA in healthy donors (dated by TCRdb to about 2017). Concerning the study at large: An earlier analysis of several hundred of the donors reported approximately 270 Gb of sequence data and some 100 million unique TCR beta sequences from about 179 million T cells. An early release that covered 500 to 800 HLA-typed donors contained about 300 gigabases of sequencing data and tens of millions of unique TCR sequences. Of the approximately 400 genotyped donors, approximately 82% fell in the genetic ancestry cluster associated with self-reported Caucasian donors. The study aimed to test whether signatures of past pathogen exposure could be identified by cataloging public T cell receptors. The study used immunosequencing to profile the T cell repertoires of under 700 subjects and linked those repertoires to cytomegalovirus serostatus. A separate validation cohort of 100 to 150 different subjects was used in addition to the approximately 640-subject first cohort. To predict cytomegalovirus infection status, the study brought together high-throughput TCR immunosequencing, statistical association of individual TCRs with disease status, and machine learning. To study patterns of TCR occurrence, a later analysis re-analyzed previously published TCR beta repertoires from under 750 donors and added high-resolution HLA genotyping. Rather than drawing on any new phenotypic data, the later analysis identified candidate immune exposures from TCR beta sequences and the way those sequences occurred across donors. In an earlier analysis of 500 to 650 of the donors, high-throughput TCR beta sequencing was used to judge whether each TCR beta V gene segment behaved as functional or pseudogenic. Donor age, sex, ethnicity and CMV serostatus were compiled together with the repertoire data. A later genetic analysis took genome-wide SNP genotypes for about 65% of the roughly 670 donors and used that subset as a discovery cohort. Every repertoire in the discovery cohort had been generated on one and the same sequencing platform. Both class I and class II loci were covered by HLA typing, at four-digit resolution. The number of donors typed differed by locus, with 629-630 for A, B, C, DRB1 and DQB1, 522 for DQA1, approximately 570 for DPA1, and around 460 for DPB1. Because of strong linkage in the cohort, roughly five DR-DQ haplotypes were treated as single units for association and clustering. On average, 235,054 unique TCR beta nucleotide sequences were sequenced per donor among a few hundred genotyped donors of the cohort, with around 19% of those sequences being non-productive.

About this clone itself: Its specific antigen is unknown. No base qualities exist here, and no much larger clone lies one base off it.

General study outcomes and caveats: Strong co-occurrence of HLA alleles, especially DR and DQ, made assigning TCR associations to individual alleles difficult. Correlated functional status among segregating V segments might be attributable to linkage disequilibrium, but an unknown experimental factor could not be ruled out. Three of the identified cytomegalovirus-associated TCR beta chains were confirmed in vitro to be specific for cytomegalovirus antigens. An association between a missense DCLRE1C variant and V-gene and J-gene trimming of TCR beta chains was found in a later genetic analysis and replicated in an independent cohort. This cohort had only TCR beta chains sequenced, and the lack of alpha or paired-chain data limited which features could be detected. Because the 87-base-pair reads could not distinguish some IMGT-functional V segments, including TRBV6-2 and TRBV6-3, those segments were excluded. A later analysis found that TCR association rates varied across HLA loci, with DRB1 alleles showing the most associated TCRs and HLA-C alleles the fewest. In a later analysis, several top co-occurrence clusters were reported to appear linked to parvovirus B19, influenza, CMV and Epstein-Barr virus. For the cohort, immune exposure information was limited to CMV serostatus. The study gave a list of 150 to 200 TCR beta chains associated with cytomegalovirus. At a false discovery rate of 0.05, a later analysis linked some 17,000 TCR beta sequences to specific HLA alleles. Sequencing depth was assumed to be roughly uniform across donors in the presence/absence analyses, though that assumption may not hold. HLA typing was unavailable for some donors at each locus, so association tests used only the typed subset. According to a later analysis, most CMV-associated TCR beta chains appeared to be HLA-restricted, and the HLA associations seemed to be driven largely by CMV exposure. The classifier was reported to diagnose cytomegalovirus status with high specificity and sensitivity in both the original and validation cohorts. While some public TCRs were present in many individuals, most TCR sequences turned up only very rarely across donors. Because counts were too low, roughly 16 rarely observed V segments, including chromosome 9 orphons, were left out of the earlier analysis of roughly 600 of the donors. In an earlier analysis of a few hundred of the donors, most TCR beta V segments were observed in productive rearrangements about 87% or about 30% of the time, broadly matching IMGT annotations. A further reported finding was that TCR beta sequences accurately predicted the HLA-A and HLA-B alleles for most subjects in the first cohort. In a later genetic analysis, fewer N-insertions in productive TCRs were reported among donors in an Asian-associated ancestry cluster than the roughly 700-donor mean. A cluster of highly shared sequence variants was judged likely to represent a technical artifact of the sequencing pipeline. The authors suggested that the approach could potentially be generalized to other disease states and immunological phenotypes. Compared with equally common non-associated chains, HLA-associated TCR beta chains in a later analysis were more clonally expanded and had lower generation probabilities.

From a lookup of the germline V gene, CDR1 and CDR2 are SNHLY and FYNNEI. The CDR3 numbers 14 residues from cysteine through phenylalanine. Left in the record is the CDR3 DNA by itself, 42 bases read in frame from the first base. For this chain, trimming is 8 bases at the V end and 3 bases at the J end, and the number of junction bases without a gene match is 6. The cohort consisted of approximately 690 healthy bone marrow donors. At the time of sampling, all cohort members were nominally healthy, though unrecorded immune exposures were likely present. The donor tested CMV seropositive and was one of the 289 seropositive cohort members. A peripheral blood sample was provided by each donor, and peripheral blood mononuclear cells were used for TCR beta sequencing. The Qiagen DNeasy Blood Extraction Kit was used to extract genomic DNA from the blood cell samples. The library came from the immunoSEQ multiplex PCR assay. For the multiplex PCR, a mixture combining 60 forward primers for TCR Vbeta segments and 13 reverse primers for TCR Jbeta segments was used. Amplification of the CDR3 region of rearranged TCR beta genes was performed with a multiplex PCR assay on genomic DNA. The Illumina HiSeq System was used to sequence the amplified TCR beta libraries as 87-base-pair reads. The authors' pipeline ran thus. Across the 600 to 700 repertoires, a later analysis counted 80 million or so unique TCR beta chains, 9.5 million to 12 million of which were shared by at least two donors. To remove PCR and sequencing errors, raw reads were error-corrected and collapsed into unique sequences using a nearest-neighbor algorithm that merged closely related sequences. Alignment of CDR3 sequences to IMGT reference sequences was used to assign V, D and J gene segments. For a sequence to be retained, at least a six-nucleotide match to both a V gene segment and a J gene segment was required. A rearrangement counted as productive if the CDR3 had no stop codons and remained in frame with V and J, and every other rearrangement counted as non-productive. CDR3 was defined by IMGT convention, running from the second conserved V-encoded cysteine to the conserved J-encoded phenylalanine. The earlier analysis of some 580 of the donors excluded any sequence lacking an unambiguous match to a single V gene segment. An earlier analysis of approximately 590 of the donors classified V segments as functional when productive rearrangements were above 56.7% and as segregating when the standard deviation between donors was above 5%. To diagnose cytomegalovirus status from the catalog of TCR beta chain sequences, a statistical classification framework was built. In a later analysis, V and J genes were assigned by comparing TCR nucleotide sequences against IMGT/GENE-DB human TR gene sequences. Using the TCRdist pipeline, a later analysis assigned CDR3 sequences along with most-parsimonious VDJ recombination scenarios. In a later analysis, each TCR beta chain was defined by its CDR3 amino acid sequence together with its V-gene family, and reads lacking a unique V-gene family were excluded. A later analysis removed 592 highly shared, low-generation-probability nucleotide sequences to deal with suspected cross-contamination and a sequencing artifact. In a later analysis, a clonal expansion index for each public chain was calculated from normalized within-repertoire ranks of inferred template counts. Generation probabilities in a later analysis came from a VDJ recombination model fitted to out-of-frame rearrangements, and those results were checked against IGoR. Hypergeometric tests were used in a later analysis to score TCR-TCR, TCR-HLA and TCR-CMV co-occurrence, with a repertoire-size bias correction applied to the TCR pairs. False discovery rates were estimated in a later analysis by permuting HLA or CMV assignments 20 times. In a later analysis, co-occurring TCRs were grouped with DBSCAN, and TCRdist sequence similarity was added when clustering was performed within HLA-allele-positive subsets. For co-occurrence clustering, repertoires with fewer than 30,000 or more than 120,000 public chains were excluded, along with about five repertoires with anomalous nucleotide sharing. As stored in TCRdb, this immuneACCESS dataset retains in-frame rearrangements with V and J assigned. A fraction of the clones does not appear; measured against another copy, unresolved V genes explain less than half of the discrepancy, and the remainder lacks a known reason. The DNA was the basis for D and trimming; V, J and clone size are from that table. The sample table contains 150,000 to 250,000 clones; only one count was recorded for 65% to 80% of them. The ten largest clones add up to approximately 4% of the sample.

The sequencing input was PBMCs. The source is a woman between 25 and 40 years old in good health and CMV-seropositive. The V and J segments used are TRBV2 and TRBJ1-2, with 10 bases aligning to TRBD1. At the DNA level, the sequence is TGTGCCAGCCAGACAGGGGGCGCGGACTATGGCTACACCTTC. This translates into CASQTGGADYGYTF. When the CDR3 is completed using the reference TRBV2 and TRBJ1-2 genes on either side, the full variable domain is EPEVTQTPSHQVTQMGQEVILRCVPISNHLYFYWYRQILGQKVEFLVSFYNNEISEKSEIFDDQFSVERPDGSNFTLKIRSTKLEDSAMYFCASQTGGADYGYTFGSGTRLTVV.